A selection of T cell receptor beta chains follows, all from one sample in a study of early T cells in non-severe SARS-CoV-2 infection. Each CDR3 protein is one row after TCRdb ran MiXCR on the 5' RACE reads. This table has 90,000 to 120,000 distinct CDR3 sequences, 8.5% to 14% appearing once. Sequencing was done on a sample of whole blood. The receptors were gathered from an adult who was a healthcare worker with PCR-confirmed SARS-CoV-2 infection or an uninfected control (not recorded which). Both conserved end residues are part of each CDR3. The D gene is left open where the match is weak. The listing skips clone size in some rows; elsewhere it reads once, few, many or a size class.

d_call	j_call	v_call	clone_size	cdr3_nt	cdr3_aa
TRBD1	TRBJ2-3	TRBV6-1	few	TGTGCCAGCAGTGAAGCAGAGGGGGCCCGCGGCGGAGATACGCAGTATTTT	CASSEAEGARGGDTQYF
.	TRBJ2-7	TRBV28	.	TGTGCCAGCAGACCTCCCCAAGACTCCTACGAGCAGTACTTC	CASRPPQDSYEQYF
.	TRBJ2-7	TRBV29-1	many	TGCAGCGTTGAAGAAGGAATCGGGGGATCGGGCTACGAGCAGTACTTC	CSVEEGIGGSGYEQYF
.	TRBJ2-1	TRBV20-1	many	TGCAGTGCTCTAACTTCCTACAATGAGCAGTTCTTC	CSALTSYNEQFF
.	TRBJ2-3	TRBV9	many	TGTGCCAGCAGCGTAGACGGCGGGAGCACAGATACGCAGTATTTT	CASSVDGGSTDTQYF
.	TRBJ1-1	TRBV10-3	few	TGTGCCATCAGTGACAGGGGAGGCACTGAAGCTTTCTTT	CAISDRGGTEAFF
TRBD1	TRBJ2-7	TRBV5-6	few	TGTGCCAGCAGCTTAGCCAGACAGGGGTTTTCCTACGAGCAGTACTTC	CASSLARQGFSYEQYF
.	TRBJ2-7	TRBV16	few	TGTGCCAGCAGCCCGACGTTATCTCTTTACGAGCAGTACTTC	CASSPTLSLYEQYF
.	TRBJ1-1	TRBV20-1	.	TGCAGTGCTAGAGTGTACAGGGCTTTCGACACTGAAGCTTTCTTT	CSARVYRAFDTEAFF
.	TRBJ1-5	TRBV20-1	many	TGCAGTGCTAGAGATCTTTCTAGACAGTTGTATAGCAATCAGCCCCAGCATTTT	CSARDLSRQLYSNQPQHF
.	TRBJ1-5	TRBV19	many	TGTGCCAGTAGTCGTCAGGCGTTGGAGCCCCAGCATTTT	CASSRQALEPQHF
.	TRBJ2-1	TRBV4-3	.	TGCGCCAGCAGCCAGGCCTCAGGGGCGCCGGGTCCTGGCAATGAGCAGTTCTTC	CASSQASGAPGPGNEQFF
.	TRBJ2-7	TRBV28	many	TGTGCCAGCAGTCCGAAAGACAGGTGGAGCTACGAGCAGTACTTC	CASSPKDRWSYEQYF
.	TRBJ2-7	TRBV2	.	TGTGCCAGCAGCTCCAGGGGTTCAGTTTCCGAGCAGTACTTC	CASSSRGSVSEQYF
.	TRBJ2-2	TRBV4-1	many	TGCGCCAGCAGCCAAGGAAGGGCGCATTCAGGGGTCCGGGAGCTGTTTTTT	CASSQGRAHSGVRELFF
TRBD1	TRBJ1-2	TRBV14	many	TGTGCCAGCAGTCAACAGGGGGCGGGCGGCTACACCTTC	CASSQQGAGGYTF
.	TRBJ2-6	TRBV12-3/TRBV12-4	.	TGTGCCAGCAGTTCCACAGAATTATATGGGGCCAACGTCCTGACTTTC	CASSSTELYGANVLTF
.	TRBJ2-7	TRBV28	many	TGTGCCAGCAGTTTAGGGGAGACTACTTTTACCTACGAGCAGTACTTC	CASSLGETTFTYEQYF
.	TRBJ2-5	TRBV5-1	few	TGCGCCAGCAGCTTGGCCCAGGACAGTGATCGCGAGACCCAGTACTTC	CASSLAQDSDRETQYF
TRBD2	TRBJ2-1	TRBV5-1	few	TGCGCCAGCACTATTTCCTCGGGGGGTCCCTACAATGAGCAGTTCTTC	CASTISSGGPYNEQFF
TRBD1	TRBJ2-2	TRBV7-9	.	TGTGCCAGCAGCCCGACGGACAGGGGGCCCGGGGAGCTGTTTTTT	CASSPTDRGPGELFF
TRBD2	TRBJ2-3	TRBV7-6	many	TGTGCCAGCAGCTCCACTAGCGGGAGGGCCGGGGATACGCAGTATTTT	CASSSTSGRAGDTQYF
TRBD2	TRBJ2-7	TRBV28	few	TGTGCCAGCGGGAGGGGCTGGGAGCAGTACTTC	CASGRGWEQYF
TRBD2	TRBJ2-1	TRBV19	few	TGTGCCAGTAGTCCTCTTCGACTAGCGGGCTACAATGAGCAGTTCTTC	CASSPLRLAGYNEQFF
TRBD1	TRBJ2-1	TRBV29-1	many	TGCAGCGTAGCGACGGGGACAGGCGATTACAATGAGCAGTTCTTC	CSVATGTGDYNEQFF
TRBD2	TRBJ2-1	TRBV20-1	many	TGCAGTGCTAGAGATGGGCGGGAGGGCAATGAGCAGTTCTTC	CSARDGREGNEQFF
TRBD1	TRBJ1-3	TRBV28	many	TGTGCCAGCAGTTCGCCGGGACAGGAAAACACCATATATTTT	CASSSPGQENTIYF
.	TRBJ2-2	TRBV28	.	TGTGCCAGCAGTTTAATTCAACTAGGGGTAAACACCGGGGAGCTGTTTTTT	CASSLIQLGVNTGELFF
TRBD2	TRBJ2-1	TRBV5-5	.	TGTGCCAGCAGCCCCCGGACTAGCGGGAGTAGTCCAGGAGAGCAGTTCTTC	CASSPRTSGSSPGEQFF
.	TRBJ2-5	TRBV4-1	.	TGCGCCAGCAAGAGGACACCCACCGGGACCCAGTACTTC	CASKRTPTGTQYF
.	TRBJ2-7	TRBV29-1	.	TGCAGCGTTGAGGCCCAGCAGGGCTACGAGCAGTACTTC	CSVEAQQGYEQYF
TRBD2	TRBJ2-5	TRBV28	.	TGTGCCAGCAGTCTAGCGGGAGCGTTGGAGACCCAGTACTTC	CASSLAGALETQYF
TRBD2	TRBJ2-2	TRBV20-1	many	TGCAGTGCTAGCTGGCTAGCGGGAGGTATCGGGGAGCTGTTTTTT	CSASWLAGGIGELFF
.	TRBJ2-7	TRBV2	many	TGTGCCAGCAGGAAGGACGGGTCCGTCTACGAGCAGTACTTC	CASRKDGSVYEQYF
.	TRBJ2-1	TRBV20-1	many	TGCAGTGCTAGGATAGGACTCAGTTACAATGAGCAGTTCTTC	CSARIGLSYNEQFF
.	TRBJ2-3	TRBV3-1	many	TGTGCCAGCAGCCAAGGGGCGGGCGGCACAGATACGCAGTATTTT	CASSQGAGGTDTQYF
.	TRBJ2-1	TRBV20-1	few	TGCAGTGCCGAGCCCTTCCCGTACAATGAGCAGTTCTTC	CSAEPFPYNEQFF
.	TRBJ2-5	TRBV4-1	.	TGCGCCAGCAGCCAAGTCGGGATTGGAATTCGGCAAGAGACCCAGTACTTC	CASSQVGIGIRQETQYF
.	TRBJ1-5	TRBV4-1	.	TGCGCCAGCAGCCAAGGCTCAGGTCAGCCCCAGCATTTT	CASSQGSGQPQHF
TRBD2	TRBJ2-5	TRBV12-3/TRBV12-4	many	TGTGCCAGCAGTCCAGATGGACTAGCGGGATTTGAAGAGACCCAGTACTTC	CASSPDGLAGFEETQYF
.	TRBJ2-7	TRBV6-5	many	TGTGCCAGCAGAACGTCCTACGAGCAGTACTTC	CASRTSYEQYF
.	TRBJ2-5	TRBV20-1	many	TGCAGTGCTAGAGATAGGGGAGAGACCCAGTACTTC	CSARDRGETQYF
TRBD2	TRBJ2-1	TRBV6-2/TRBV6-3	few	TGTGCCAGCAGTCCGGGACTAGCGGGACCAGGCATCTCGCGGCAGTTCTTC	CASSPGLAGPGISRQFF
TRBD1	TRBJ1-1	TRBV5-1	many	TGCGCCAGCAGCCCACAGGGGGCCAGCACTGAAGCTTTCTTT	CASSPQGASTEAFF
TRBD2	TRBJ2-3	TRBV7-9	many	TGTGCCAGCAGCCAGGCGGGACTAGCGGGAGGGCCAAGCACAGATACGCAGTATTTT	CASSQAGLAGGPSTDTQYF
TRBD1	TRBJ2-1	TRBV28	.	TGTGCCAGCTCTGAGACAGGGGACTACAATGAGCAGTTCTTC	CASSETGDYNEQFF
.	TRBJ2-1	TRBV2	many	TGTGCCAGCACCCCGACATTCGAGCAGTTCTTC	CASTPTFEQFF
TRBD2	TRBJ2-7	TRBV4-2	.	TGTGCCAGCAGCCAAGATTTCAGGGGGGCTAGCGGGAGATACGAGCAGTACTTC	CASSQDFRGASGRYEQYF
.	TRBJ1-5	TRBV24-1	many	TGTGCCACCAGTGATTTAGTTATGACTGCTCTCCATTTT	CATSDLVMTALHF
.	TRBJ2-7	TRBV9	.	TGTGCCAGCAGCGCGCCCGGGACTCCGGACGAGCAGTACTTC	CASSAPGTPDEQYF
.	TRBJ2-2	TRBV10-3	few	TGTGCCATCAGAACGAGACTAGAGACGGGGGAGCTGTTTTTT	CAIRTRLETGELFF
TRBD2	TRBJ2-7	TRBV12-3/TRBV12-4	.	TGTGCCAGCAGTGGGGGGGGCGAGCAGTACTTC	CASSGGGEQYF
TRBD1	TRBJ1-2	TRBV7-9	many	TGTGCCAGCAGCTGGGGACAGGGTTTAGGCTACACCTTC	CASSWGQGLGYTF
.	TRBJ2-5	TRBV6-5	many	TGTGCCGTAAGGAGAGGGCGGGGACAAGAGACCCAGTACTTC	CAVRRGRGQETQYF
.	TRBJ2-3	TRBV7-4	medium-sized	TGTGCCAGCCCGGGCGGCGGACGCACAGATACGCAGTATTTT	CASPGGGRTDTQYF
.	TRBJ2-1	TRBV7-9	.	TGTGCCAGCAGCTTGCGGGACCTAGCCTCGGATGAGCAGTTCTTC	CASSLRDLASDEQFF
.	TRBJ2-3	TRBV4-1	.	TGCGCCAGCAGCCATCTCCCGGGAGAGGGCACAGATACGCAGTATTTT	CASSHLPGEGTDTQYF
TRBD2	TRBJ2-3	TRBV4-3	.	TGCGCCAGCAGCCAAGATCGGGGGAGGGAGGCAGATACGCAGTATTTT	CASSQDRGREADTQYF